This T cell receptor (beta chain) was found in a study of T cell repertoires in cytomegalovirus infection. Background on the study: Public TCR beta signatures indicated both CMV infection and matching HLA type.

The CDR3 covers 15 residues. Trimming took off 0 bases at V and 2 bases at J, with 10 bases between the two ends. Germline V CDR1 and CDR2: SGHVS, FQNEAQ. TCRdb called the reads again in MiXCR, with one record for every CDR3 protein. Seen here are some 940,000 distinct CDR3 sequences, approximately 30% observed once, and the top ten hold about an eighth. Regarding the study as a whole: Identification of carriers of CMV plus the relevant HLA was achieved through cumulative public TCR beta family frequency. In two of eight donors, the top clonotype was HLA-C-restricted CMV-specific.

This clonotype has at least ten counts. Its antigen is as yet unknown. Material: cultured CD8+ T cells from PBMCs, obtained from culture after CMV antigen stimulation. V and J are TRBV7-8 and TRBJ1-1, with D possibly matching TRBD1 (5 bases). The sequence was obtained from a human donor in good health (CMV status not recorded). Some clones in this sample may be carry-over from other donors' samples. CDR3 protein: CASSLAVGPNTEAFF. The CDR3 DNA reads TGTGCCAGCAGCTTAGCGGTGGGACCAAACACTGAAGCTTTCTTT. The whole variable domain, remainder taken from reference TRBV7-8 and TRBJ1-1, is GAGVSQSPRYKVAKRGQDVALRCDPISGHVSLFWYQQALGQGPEFLTYFQNEAQLDKSGLPSDRFFAERPEGSVSTLKIQRTQQEDSAVYLCASSLAVGPNTEAFFGQGTRLTVV.